The 5 T cell receptor beta chains below were found in one sample sequenced in a study of T cells in Graves' hyperthyroidism and ophthalmopathy. Researchers took RNA transcripts and amplified the TCR beta CDR3 regions from them. The HTBI set primed first-round TCR CDR3 RT-PCR. A single record per CDR3 protein comes from TCRdb applying MiXCR to the multiplex PCR reads. The sample lists 500,000 to 700,000 distinct CDR3 sequences; 16% were seen once. Sequenced: blood. These receptor sequences come from a woman aged 18-35 years with Graves' hyperthyroidism.

In this sample, this clonotype turned up many times. V is TRBV24-1 and J is TRBJ2-1, with TRBD1 identical over 7 bases. The germline CDR1 and CDR2 sequences are KGHDR and SFDVKD. J was trimmed by 10 bases and V by 10 bases; bases with no gene match: 6. The CDR3 is 11 residues long. In DNA form, the CDR3 reads TGTGCCACAGACTTACAGGGGGAGCAGTTCTTC. Amino acid sequence: CATDLQGEQFF.

This clonotype was observed a handful of times. The chain recombines TRBV7-9 with TRBJ2-3; 9 bases map to TRBD2. V trimming: 5 bases; J trimming: 3 bases; junction bases outside the gene matches: 6. Germline CDR1 reads SEHNR; CDR2 reads FQNEAQ (reference sequence). There are 15 residues in the CDR3. The CDR3 sequence is CASSQRGVETDTQYF. The CDR3 bases are TGTGCCAGCAGCCAGCGGGGGGTGGAGACAGATACGCAGTATTTT.

This clonotype was seen many times. This chain links TRBV12-3 or TRBV12-4 with TRBJ2-3, with D possibly matching TRBD1 (6 bases). V was cut by 8 bases and J by 4 bases, with 25 bases left in between. The CDR3 runs to 17 residues. DNA of the CDR3: TGTGCCAGCGCGCGAGGGGGAATCCTTACAAGCGCAGATACGCAGTATTTT. This gives the protein CASARGGILTSADTQYF.

This chain connects TRBV19 to TRBJ2-2; TRBD2 might be the D (6 bases). Trimming took off 1 base at V and 5 bases at J, with 11 bases between the two ends. The CDR3 contains 15 residues. Germline V gene lookup returns CDR1 LNHDA and CDR2 SQIVND (reference sequence). Written as DNA, the CDR3 is TGTGCCAGTAGTATAGTGCGGGGAGTTACCGGGGAGCTGTTTTTT. As protein: CASSIVRGVTGELFF.

This clonotype has a count of ten or more. V is TRBV11-2 and J is TRBJ2-7; D remains ambiguous. V lost 5 bases to trimming and J lost 0 bases, with 17 bases between them. CDR1 SGHAT and CDR2 FQNNGV come from the germline V gene. The CDR3 extends over 16 amino acids. CDR3 sequence: CASSHTRFYTSYEQYF. The CDR3 region has the DNA TGTGCCAGCAGCCATACCCGATTCTATACCTCCTACGAGCAGTACTTC.